Presented here are 5 T cell receptor beta chains from one specimen sequenced in a study of cytomegalovirus exposure and HLA in healthy donors. Measured with immunoSEQ multiplex PCR; TCRdb has only the in-frame clones, and not every one. The sample includes roughly 120,000 clones, around 88% of them seen just once. The material sequenced was PBMCs. Receptors were obtained from a man aged 18 to 30 in good health and CMV-seronegative.

The chain is built from TRBV4-1 and TRBJ2-1; 8 bases match TRBD2. CDR1 is MGHRA and CDR2 is YSYEKL in the germline V gene. This CDR3 is 15 amino acids long. The junction had 10 bases not matched to a gene; V was cut back by 4 bases and J by 8 bases. CDR3 DNA sequence: TGCGCCAGCAGCCTGACTAGCGCCACCGGCGATGAGCAGTTCTTC. Translating it yields CASSLTSATGDEQFF.

This clone was seen more than once but under ten times. The chain joins TRBV6-5 to TRBJ2-7; D might be TRBD2 (5 bases). V lost 2 bases, J lost 0 bases, and 11 bases lay in between. The CDR3 sequence is 15 residues long. Germline V gene sequence: CDR1 MNHEY, CDR2 SVGAGI. In nucleotides, the CDR3 is TGTGCCAGCAGTTACGTCGGGGTATACTCCTACGAGCAGTACTTC. Amino acids: CASSYVGVYSYEQYF.

The chain employs TRBV28 and TRBJ2-7, with TRBD1 identical over 8 bases. The length of the CDR3 is 14 residues. Germline trimming cut 6 bases from V and 5 bases from J; bases unmatched to any gene: 9. Germline V lookup: CDR1 MDHEN, CDR2 SYDVKM. The CDR3 DNA reads as TGTGCCAGCAGAGTTCAGGGGGCGAGGAACGAGCAGTACTTC. It translates to CASRVQGARNEQYF.

The CDR3 spells CASSPRVRGATSTDTQYF. The DNA for the CDR3 is TGTGCCAGCAGCCCGCGGGTACGTGGTGCGACTAGCACAGATACGCAGTATTTT. This sequence joins TRBV7-6 and TRBJ2-3, with TRBD2 as a possible D gene (5 bases). Germline lookup yields CDR1 SGHVS and CDR2 FNYEAQ. The CDR3 length is 18 residues. V lost 5 bases, J lost 0 bases, and 21 bases lay in between.

This rearrangement joins TRBV6-6 to TRBJ2-7; tentatively, D is TRBD1 (6 bases). CDR3 length: 13 residues. Trimming took off 7 bases at V and 5 bases at J, with 15 bases between the two ends. Germline CDR1 is MNHNY and CDR2 is SVGAGI (reference sequence). The CDR3 DNA follows: TGTGCCAGCATCAAACCGGGACACCACGAGCAGTACTTC. As protein: CASIKPGHHEQYF.